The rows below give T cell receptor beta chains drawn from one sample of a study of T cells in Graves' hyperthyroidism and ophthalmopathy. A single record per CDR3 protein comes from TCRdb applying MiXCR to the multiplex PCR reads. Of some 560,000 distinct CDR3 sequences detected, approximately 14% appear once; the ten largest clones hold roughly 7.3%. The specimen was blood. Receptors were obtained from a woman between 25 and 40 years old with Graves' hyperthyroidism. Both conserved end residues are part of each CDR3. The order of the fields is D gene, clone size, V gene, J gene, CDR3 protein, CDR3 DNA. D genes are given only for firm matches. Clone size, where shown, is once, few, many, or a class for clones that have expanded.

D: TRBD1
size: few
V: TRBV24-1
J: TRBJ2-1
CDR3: CATSDLRGTGRFNEQFF
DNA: TGTGCCACCAGTGATTTGCGCGGGACAGGGAGGTTTAATGAGCAGTTCTTC

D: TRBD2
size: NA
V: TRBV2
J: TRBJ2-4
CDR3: CASSYSGSPKNIQYF
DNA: TGTGCCAGCAGTTATAGCGGGAGCCCCAAAAACATTCAGTACTTC

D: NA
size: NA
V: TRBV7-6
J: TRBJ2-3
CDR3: CASSSRGDDTQYF
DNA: TGTGCCAGCAGCTCTAGGGGGGATGATACGCAGTATTTT

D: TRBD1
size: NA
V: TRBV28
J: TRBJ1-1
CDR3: CARQGGNTEAFF
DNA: TGTGCCAGACAGGGGGGGAACACTGAAGCTTTCTTT

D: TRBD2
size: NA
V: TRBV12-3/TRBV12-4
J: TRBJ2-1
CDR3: CASSLSSGSEQFF
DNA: TGTGCCAGCAGTTTATCTAGCGGGAGTGAGCAGTTCTTC

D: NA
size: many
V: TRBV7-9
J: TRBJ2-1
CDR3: CASSLVMSYEQFF
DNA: TGTGCCAGCAGCTTAGTTATGTCGTATGAGCAGTTCTTC

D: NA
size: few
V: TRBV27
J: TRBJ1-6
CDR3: CASSASGLNSPLHF
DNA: TGTGCCAGCAGTGCGTCAGGACTTAATTCACCCCTCCACTTT

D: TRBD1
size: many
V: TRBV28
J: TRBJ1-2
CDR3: CASSFPGTGGDYGYTF
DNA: TGTGCCAGCAGTTTCCCCGGGACAGGGGGAGACTATGGCTACACCTTC

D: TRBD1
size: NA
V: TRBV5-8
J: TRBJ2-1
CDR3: CASSRIGTGGGNEQFF
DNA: TGTGCCAGCAGCAGGATCGGGACAGGGGGAGGGAATGAGCAGTTCTTC

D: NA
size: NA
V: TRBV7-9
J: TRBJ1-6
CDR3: CASSLQPGPGRNSPLHF
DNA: TGTGCCAGCAGCTTGCAACCGGGACCTGGTCGTAATTCACCCCTCCACTTT

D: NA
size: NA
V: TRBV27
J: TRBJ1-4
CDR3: CASSQTGSGNEKLFF
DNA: TGTGCCAGCAGTCAAACAGGGTCGGGTAATGAAAAACTGTTTTTT

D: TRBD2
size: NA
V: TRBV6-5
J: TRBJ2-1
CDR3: CASSYSSTSGSNEQFF
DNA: TGTGCCAGCAGTTACTCGTCGACTAGCGGAAGCAATGAGCAGTTCTTC

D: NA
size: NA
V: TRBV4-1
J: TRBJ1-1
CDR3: CASSQGGRLNTEAFF
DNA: TGCGCCAGCAGCCAAGGCGGCAGACTGAACACTGAAGCTTTCTTT